The 5 T cell receptor beta chains below were found in one sample sequenced in a study of glioma-infiltrating T cells after dendritic cell vaccination. The data were produced by immunoSEQ multiplex PCR, yet TCRdb's version contains in-frame clones alone and is incomplete. The sample carries approximately 64,000 clones, 80% to 85% recorded once. Sequenced here: blood, sampled before dendritic cell vaccination. The receptors originated from a human donor with glioblastoma.

This chain connects TRBV5-1 to TRBJ2-5; 8 bases match TRBD1. The CDR3 covers 14 residues. CDR1 and CDR2 from the germline V gene are SGHRS and YFSETQ. V was pared by 8 bases and J by 4 bases, with 10 bases of the junction left unmatched. The CDR3 DNA is TGCGCCAGTACTGGACAGGGTTTTCGAGAGACCCAGTACTTC. It codes for CASTGQGFRETQYF. Using reference TRBV5-1 and TRBJ2-5 for the parts outside the CDR3, the full variable domain is KAGVTQTPRYLIKTRGQQVTLSCSPISGHRSVSWYQQTPGQGLQFLFEYFSETQRNKGNFPGRFSGRQFSNSRSEMNVSTLELGDSALYLCASTGQGFRETQYFGPGTRLLVL.

The CDR3 DNA reads as TGTGCCAGCAGCCTGGGGGGGCGCTCTGGAAACACCATATATTTT. It specifies CASSLGGRSGNTIYF. This chain links TRBV2 with TRBJ1-3; D perhaps matches TRBD1 (6 bases). The CDR3 runs 15 residues. V lost 6 bases to trimming and J lost 0 bases, with 12 bases between them. CDR1 and CDR2 (germline): SNHLY, FYNNEI.

The chain carries TRBV5-1 and TRBJ2-1; possible D gene TRBD2, 5 bases. Germline assignment: CDR1 SGHRS and CDR2 YFSETQ. Trimming shortened V by 4 bases and J by 4 bases, and 15 bases separated the two germline ends. This CDR3 comprises 15 residues. CDR3: CASSGGGGVYNEQFF. The CDR3 DNA sequence: TGCGCCAGCAGCGGAGGCGGAGGAGTTTACAATGAGCAGTTCTTC.

This clone was observed a few times. This chain joins TRBV6-1 and TRBJ1-3; no definite D call. Trimming pared 2 bases from V and 0 bases from J, leaving 17 bases between. Germline CDR1 is MNHNS and CDR2 is SASEGT. The CDR3 is made up of 18 amino acids. CDR3 nucleotide sequence: TGTGCCAGCAGTGAATCCCCGACAAAAACCTCCTCTGGAAACACCATATATTTT. As protein: CASSESPTKTSSGNTIYF.

The genes are TRBV27 and TRBJ1-2, with a weak D call TRBD1 (6 bases). V was trimmed by 3 bases and J by 7 bases, leaving 12 bases between them. The CDR3 is 13 residues long. The germline V gene has CDR1 MNHEY and CDR2 SMNVEV (reference sequence). CDR3 bases: TGTGCCAGCAGTTTCGGCAGGGGTTTTGGCTACACCTTC. This translates into CASSFGRGFGYTF.